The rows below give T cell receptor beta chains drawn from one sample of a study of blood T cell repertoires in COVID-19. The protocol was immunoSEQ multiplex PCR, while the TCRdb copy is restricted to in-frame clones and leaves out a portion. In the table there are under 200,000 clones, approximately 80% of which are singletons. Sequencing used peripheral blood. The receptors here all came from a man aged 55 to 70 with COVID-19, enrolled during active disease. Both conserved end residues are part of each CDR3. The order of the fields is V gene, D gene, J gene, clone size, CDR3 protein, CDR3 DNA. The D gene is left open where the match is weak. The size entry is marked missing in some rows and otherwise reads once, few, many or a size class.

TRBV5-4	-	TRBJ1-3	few	CASSLVEGNTIYF	TGTGCCAGCAGCTTGGTGGAGGGAAACACCATATATTTT
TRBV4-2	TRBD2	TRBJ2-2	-	CASSPGGGPGELFF	TGTGCCAGCAGCCCGGGGGGAGGGCCCGGGGAGCTGTTTTTT
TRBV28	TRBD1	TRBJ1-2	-	CASRYRGQGYTF	TGTGCCAGCAGGTACAGGGGGCAAGGCTACACCTTC
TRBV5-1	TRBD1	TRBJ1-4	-	CASSLNRQGTNEKLFF	TGCGCCAGCAGCCTAAACCGACAGGGGACTAATGAAAAACTGTTTTTT
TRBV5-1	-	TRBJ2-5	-	CASSLDLQETQYF	TGCGCCAGCAGCTTGGATTTACAAGAGACCCAGTACTTC
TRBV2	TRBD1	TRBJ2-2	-	CASGPMGQGAGELFF	TGTGCCAGCGGACCAATGGGACAGGGGGCCGGGGAGCTGTTTTTT
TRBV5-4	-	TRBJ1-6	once	CASSPDRGRDSPLHF	TGTGCCAGCAGCCCCGATAGGGGCCGAGATTCACCCCTCCACTTT
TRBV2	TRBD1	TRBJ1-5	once	CASRTGVMGQPQHF	TGTGCCAGCAGGACAGGGGTCATGGGACAGCCCCAGCATTTT
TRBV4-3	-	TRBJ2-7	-	CASSQVPGVVEQYF	TGCGCCAGCAGCCAAGTTCCCGGGGTGGTCGAGCAGTACTTC
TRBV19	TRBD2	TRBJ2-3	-	CASRLIAGGDTQYF	TGTGCCAGTAGGCTGATAGCGGGAGGAGATACGCAGTATTTT
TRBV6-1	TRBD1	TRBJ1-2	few	CASSVVPGQGIYGYTF	TGTGCCAGCAGTGTAGTCCCGGGACAGGGGATTTATGGCTACACCTTC
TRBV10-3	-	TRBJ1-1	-	CAISGRANTGTEAFF	TGTGCCATCAGTGGACGGGCCAACACGGGAACTGAAGCTTTCTTT
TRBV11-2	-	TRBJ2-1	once	CASRLGAYNEQFF	TGTGCCAGCAGGCTGGGAGCTTACAATGAGCAGTTCTTC
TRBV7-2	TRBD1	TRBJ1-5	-	CASSPGQGAQPQHF	TGTGCCAGCAGTCCCGGACAGGGGGCCCAGCCCCAGCATTTT
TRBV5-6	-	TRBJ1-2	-	CASSLYTSNYGYTF	TGTGCCAGCAGCTTGTATACATCTAACTATGGCTACACCTTC
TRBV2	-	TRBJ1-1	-	CASSDYPEAFF	TGTGCCAGCAGCGACTATCCTGAAGCTTTCTTT
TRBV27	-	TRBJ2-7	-	CASSVVGGPYEQYF	TGTGCCAGCAGCGTTGTGGGGGGGCCCTACGAGCAGTACTTC
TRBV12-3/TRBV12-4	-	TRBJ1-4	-	CASSIGQNEKLFF	TGTGCCAGCAGTATCGGACAGAATGAAAAACTGTTTTTT
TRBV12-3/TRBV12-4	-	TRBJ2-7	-	CASRLSGTYEQYF	TGTGCCAGCAGGCTTAGCGGCACCTACGAGCAGTACTTC
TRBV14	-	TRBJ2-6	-	CASSSRVVGANVLTF	TGTGCCAGCAGCTCCCGGGTCGTCGGGGCCAACGTCCTGACTTTC
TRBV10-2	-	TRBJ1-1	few	CASKDSLNTEAFF	TGCGCCAGCAAGGACAGCTTGAACACTGAAGCTTTCTTT
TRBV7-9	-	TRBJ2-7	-	CASSLSTRSYEQYF	TGTGCCAGCAGCCTATCGACTAGATCCTACGAGCAGTACTTC
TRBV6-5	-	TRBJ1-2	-	CASGNQVQGYTF	TGTGCCAGCGGTAATCAGGTGCAAGGCTACACCTTC
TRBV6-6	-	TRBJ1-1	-	CATQSPGVTEAFF	TGTGCCACCCAATCCCCGGGGGTCACTGAAGCTTTCTTT
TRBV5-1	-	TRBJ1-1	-	CASSLSVNTEAFF	TGCGCCAGCAGCTTATCAGTGAACACTGAAGCTTTCTTT
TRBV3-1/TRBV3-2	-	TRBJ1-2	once	CASSPLLGGNYGYTF	TGTGCCAGCAGCCCGCTCTTGGGGGGGAACTATGGCTACACCTTC
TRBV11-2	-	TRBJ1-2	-	CASSLELNYGYTF	TGTGCCAGCAGCTTAGAATTAAACTATGGCTACACCTTC
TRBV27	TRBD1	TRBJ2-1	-	CASSFGADRDEQFF	TGTGCCAGCAGTTTTGGCGCGGACAGGGATGAGCAGTTCTTC
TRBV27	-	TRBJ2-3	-	CASSFRDTQYF	TGTGCCAGCAGTTTCCGGGATACGCAGTATTTT
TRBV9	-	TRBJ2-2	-	CASTRSRVAGELFF	TGTGCCAGCACGCGGTCCAGGGTTGCCGGGGAGCTGTTTTTT
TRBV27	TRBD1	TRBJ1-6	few	CASSSQGYNSPLHF	TGTGCCAGCAGTTCACAGGGGTATAATTCACCCCTCCACTTT
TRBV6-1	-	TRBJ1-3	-	CASSEGGVPGNTIYF	TGTGCCAGCAGTGAAGGCGGGGTCCCTGGAAACACCATATATTTT
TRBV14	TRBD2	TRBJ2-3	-	CASSDTSGSPNTQYF	TGTGCCAGCAGCGATACTAGCGGATCCCCAAATACGCAGTATTTT
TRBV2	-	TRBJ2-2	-	CAREIAENTGELFF	TGTGCCAGAGAAATAGCGGAGAACACCGGGGAGCTGTTTTTT
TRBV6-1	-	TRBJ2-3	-	CASSDREHLGTDTQYF	TGTGCCAGCAGTGACCGGGAACACCTCGGCACAGATACGCAGTATTTT
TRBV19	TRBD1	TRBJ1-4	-	CAGSSEQGLANEKLFF	TGTGCCGGTAGCTCCGAACAGGGGTTAGCTAATGAAAAACTGTTTTTT
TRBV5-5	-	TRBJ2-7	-	CASSLGSEVEQYF	TGTGCCAGCAGCTTGGGGTCGGAGGTCGAGCAGTACTTC
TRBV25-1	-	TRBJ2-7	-	CASGPKAAGFGEQYF	TGTGCCAGCGGTCCAAAGGCGGCAGGGTTTGGCGAGCAGTACTTC
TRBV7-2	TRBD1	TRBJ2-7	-	CASSTTGGFNYEQYF	TGTGCCAGCAGCACCACAGGGGGCTTCAACTACGAGCAGTACTTC